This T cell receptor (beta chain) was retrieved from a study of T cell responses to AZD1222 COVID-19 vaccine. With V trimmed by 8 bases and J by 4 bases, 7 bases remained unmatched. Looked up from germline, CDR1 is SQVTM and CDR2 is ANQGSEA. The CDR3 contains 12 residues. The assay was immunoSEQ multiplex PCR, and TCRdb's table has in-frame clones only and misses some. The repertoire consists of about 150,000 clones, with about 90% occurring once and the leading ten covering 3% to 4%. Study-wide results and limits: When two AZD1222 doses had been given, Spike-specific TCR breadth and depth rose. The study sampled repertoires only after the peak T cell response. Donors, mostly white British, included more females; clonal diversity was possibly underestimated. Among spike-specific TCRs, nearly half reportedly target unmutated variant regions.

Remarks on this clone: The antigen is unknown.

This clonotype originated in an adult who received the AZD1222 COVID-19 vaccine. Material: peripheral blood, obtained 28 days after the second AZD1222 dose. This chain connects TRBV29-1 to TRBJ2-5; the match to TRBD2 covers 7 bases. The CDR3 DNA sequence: TGCAGCATCTCTAGCGGAGGAGAGACCCAGTACTTC. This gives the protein CSISSGGETQYF.